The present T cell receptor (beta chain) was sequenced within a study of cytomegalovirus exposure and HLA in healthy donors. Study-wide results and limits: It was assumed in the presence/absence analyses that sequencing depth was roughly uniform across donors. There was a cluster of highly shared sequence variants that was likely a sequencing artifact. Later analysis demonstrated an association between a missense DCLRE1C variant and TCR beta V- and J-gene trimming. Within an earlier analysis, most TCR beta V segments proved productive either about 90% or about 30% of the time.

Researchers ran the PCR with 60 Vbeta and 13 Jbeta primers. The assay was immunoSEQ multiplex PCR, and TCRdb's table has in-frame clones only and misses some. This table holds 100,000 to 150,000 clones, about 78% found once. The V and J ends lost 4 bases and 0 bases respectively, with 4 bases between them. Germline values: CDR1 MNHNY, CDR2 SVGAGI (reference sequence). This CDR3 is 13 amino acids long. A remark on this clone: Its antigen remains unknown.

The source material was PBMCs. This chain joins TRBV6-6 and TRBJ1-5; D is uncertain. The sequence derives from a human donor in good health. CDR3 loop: CASSSYSNQPQHF. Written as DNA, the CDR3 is TGTGCCAGCAGTTCCTATAGCAATCAGCCCCAGCATTTT.